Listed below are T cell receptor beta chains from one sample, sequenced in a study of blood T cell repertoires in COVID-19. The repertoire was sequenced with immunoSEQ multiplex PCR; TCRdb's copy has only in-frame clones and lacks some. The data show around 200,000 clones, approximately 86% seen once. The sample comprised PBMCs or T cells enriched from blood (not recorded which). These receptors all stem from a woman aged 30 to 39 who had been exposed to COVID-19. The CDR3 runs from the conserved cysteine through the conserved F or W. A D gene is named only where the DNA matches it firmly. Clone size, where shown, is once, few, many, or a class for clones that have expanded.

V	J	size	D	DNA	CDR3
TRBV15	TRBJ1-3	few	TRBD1	TGTGCCACCAGCAGAGATAGGGGGCCTGGAAACACCATATATTTT	CATSRDRGPGNTIYF
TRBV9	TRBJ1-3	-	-	TGTGCCAGCAGCGTAACAGGGAAGATTGACGGAAACACCATATATTTT	CASSVTGKIDGNTIYF
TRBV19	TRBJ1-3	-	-	TGTGCCAGTAGTATAAGCCTCCGCGTCTCTGGAAACACCATATATTTT	CASSISLRVSGNTIYF
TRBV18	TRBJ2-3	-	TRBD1	TGTGCCAGCTCACTACATTTGACAGGGGGGAGCACAGATACGCAGTATTTT	CASSLHLTGGSTDTQYF
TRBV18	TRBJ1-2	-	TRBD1	TGTGCCAGCTCACCGGGACAGGGACCCTACACCTTC	CASSPGQGPYTF
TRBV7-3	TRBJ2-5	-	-	TGTGCCAGCAGCTTAGCCAGGGAAGAGACCCAGTACTTC	CASSLAREETQYF
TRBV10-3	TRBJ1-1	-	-	TGTGCCATCAGTGATGGACAGAAGAACACTGAAGCTTTCTTT	CAISDGQKNTEAFF
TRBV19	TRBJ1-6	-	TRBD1	TGTGCCAGTAGTATATCGGCCCCCTCACAGGGGGCAAGGTCACCCCTCCACTTT	CASSISAPSQGARSPLHF
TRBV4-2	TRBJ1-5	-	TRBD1	TGTGCCAGCAGCCTTGGGACAGGGGTGGGCAATCAGCCCCAGCATTTT	CASSLGTGVGNQPQHF
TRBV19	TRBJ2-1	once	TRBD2	TGTGCCAGTAGTAGGACTAGCGGAGTATACAATGAGCAGTTCTTC	CASSRTSGVYNEQFF
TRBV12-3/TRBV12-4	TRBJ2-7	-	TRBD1	TGTGCCAGCAGCGGACAGGTAGGATACGAGCAGTACTTC	CASSGQVGYEQYF